The sequence of this T cell receptor (beta chain) was determined in a study of monozygotic twins with inflammatory bowel disease. About this clonotype: As yet, its antigen is unknown.

Making each TCR library took 3,000 to 4,500 ng of total RNA. Researchers used template switching to add UMIs featuring a 6-nucleotide sample barcode. TCRdb re-called the 5' RACE reads, yielding one record per CDR3 amino acid sequence without DNA. Seen in this sample are about 300,000 distinct CDR3 sequences; the ten most common clones hold 5% to 6%. Study-wide findings and caveats: Versus healthy twins, IBD patients showed fewer clonotypes shared with others, especially with disease activity.

Whole blood without T cell sorting served as the source of isolated total RNA. The CDR3 loop spans 15 amino acids. The receptor was derived from a human donor with ulcerative colitis or Crohn's disease, or a healthy co-twin of an affected twin (not recorded which). Sequenced input: blood. The chain joins TRBV12-3 or TRBV12-4 to TRBJ2-3. CDR3 protein: CASTRARHSTDTQYF.